This entry is about one TCR beta chain. The antigen is not known. This specimen comes from a study of a mutant IDH1 vaccine in newly diagnosed glioma. Study details: Patients under treatment included around 60% males and 37.5% females and had a mean age of approximately 40 years. The therapy given earlier, which was standard therapy, consisted of radiotherapy, temozolomide, or both, and most of the patients received both. General study points: No link was apparently found between pseudoprogression and changes in top peripheral T cell clonotypes.

The sample's time point: baseline, week 1 (first vaccination visit). Treatment noted: pre-vaccination baseline after standard-of-care therapy. Patients carried new grade 3 or 4 IDH1-mutant astrocytomas lacking nuclear ATRX. Germline assignment: CDR1 GTSNPN and CDR2 SVGIG (reference sequence). This CDR3 contains 11 residues. V was clipped by 4 bases and J by 1 base, with 4 bases between them. Method: immunoSEQ multiplex PCR; TCRdb's copy keeps in-frame clones and lacks some. This table has roughly 70,000 clones, around 82% appearing once. This sequence joins TRBV30 and TRBJ1-1; D not resolved. Specimen: peripheral blood mononuclear cells (PBMCs), collected from a glioma patient treated with radiotherapy, temozolomide or both. The TCR was taken from a woman aged 18-35 years with glioma. Some clones in this sample may be carry-over from other donors' samples. Here the CDR3 reads CAWIGNTEAFF. The CDR3 DNA follows: TGTGCCTGGATCGGGAACACTGAAGCTTTCTTT. The full variable domain, in which reference TRBV30 and TRBJ1-1 provide the parts outside the CDR3, is SQTIHQWPATLVQPVGSPLSLECTVEGTSNPNLYWYRQAAGRGLQLLFYSVGIGQISSEVPQNLSASRPQDRQFILSSKKLLLSDSGFYLCAWIGNTEAFFGQGTRLTVV.